The sequence of this T cell receptor beta chain was determined in a study of blood T cells in healthy people across ages. The authors ran a second PCR of roughly 6 to 11 cycles using a sample-barcoded 5' primer and a J-beta primer mix. TCRdb re-derived calls from the 5' RACE reads in MiXCR, one entry per CDR3 protein. The sample consists of around 600,000 distinct CDR3 sequences, 40% to 55% of them appearing once. About this clonotype itself: Its antigen is unknown.

Study findings and constraints: There were more naive CD4+ cells and higher diversity in long-lived donors than in aged donors.

Trimming took 0 bases from V and 7 from J; bases not matched to a gene: 11. This CDR3 has 19 amino acids. Germline values: CDR1 LGHNA, CDR2 YNFKEQ. This clonotype was sampled from a man older than 75 in good health. The sequenced material came from blood. The J gene is TRBJ2-1, the V gene TRBV4-2; 14 nucleotides agree with TRBD2. DNA for the CDR3: TGTGCCAGCAGCCAAGAAGGTATCAGACTAGCGGGAGGGGATAATGAGCAGTTCTTC. This sequence encodes CASSQEGIRLAGGDNEQFF.